Listed below are T cell receptor beta chains from one sample, sequenced in a study of T cells in Graves' hyperthyroidism and ophthalmopathy. TCRdb used MiXCR to reprocess the multiplex PCR reads, holding one entry per CDR3 protein. Of hundreds of thousands of distinct CDR3 sequences listed, roughly 14% are singletons. The sequenced sample consisted of blood. These receptors originate from a man between 18 and 29 years old with Graves' ophthalmopathy. CDR3s include the opening cysteine and the closing phenylalanine or tryptophan. Each record gives: V gene, D gene, clone size, J gene, CDR3 protein, CDR3 DNA. A D gene is named only where the DNA matches it firmly. Only part of the rows carry a size: once, few, many, or a class if the clone is expanded.

TRBV7-3,-,many,TRBJ2-2,CASSLALALSNTGELFF,TGTGCCAGCAGCTTAGCACTAGCCCTGTCGAACACCGGGGAGCTGTTTTTT
TRBV6-1,TRBD2,few,TRBJ2-3,CAGAGTSGSMDTQYF,TGTGCCGGTGCCGGGACTAGCGGGAGTATGGATACGCAGTATTTT
TRBV5-1,TRBD1,-,TRBJ1-1,CASNGRTGVLNTEAFF,TGCGCCAGCAACGGACGGACAGGGGTCCTGAACACTGAAGCTTTCTTT
TRBV5-1,TRBD1,-,TRBJ2-7,CASSGTGAGYEQYF,TGCGCCAGCAGCGGGACAGGGGCTGGCTACGAGCAGTACTTC
TRBV14,-,-,TRBJ1-6,CASSQVGGNPYNSPLHF,TGTGCCAGCAGCCAAGTAGGAGGGAACCCCTATAATTCACCCCTCCACTTT
TRBV29-1,-,few,TRBJ2-2,CSVRRANTGELFF,TGCAGCGTCCGGAGGGCGAACACCGGGGAGCTGTTTTTT
TRBV6-1,-,many,TRBJ2-3,CASRAYTDTQYF,TGTGCCAGCCGGGCCTACACAGATACGCAGTATTTT
TRBV3-1,TRBD2,-,TRBJ2-2,CASSQGLAGATGELFF,TGTGCCAGCAGCCAAGGGCTAGCGGGAGCTACCGGGGAGCTGTTTTTT
TRBV11-3,TRBD1,many,TRBJ2-7,CASSFPSGGLSYEQYF,TGTGCCAGCAGCTTCCCTTCAGGGGGCTTGTCCTACGAGCAGTACTTC
TRBV11-2,TRBD1,-,TRBJ2-2,CASSRDSNTGELFF,TGTGCCAGCAGCCGGGACAGCAACACCGGGGAGCTGTTTTTT
TRBV3-1,-,many,TRBJ1-1,CASSQGRGPNTEAFF,TGTGCCAGCAGCCAAGGCCGGGGCCCGAACACTGAAGCTTTCTTT
TRBV3-1,-,few,TRBJ2-2,CASSQGPTPGELFF,TGTGCCAGCAGCCAAGGTCCAACGCCCGGGGAGCTGTTTTTT
TRBV19,TRBD1,-,TRBJ2-2,CASSERQGGTGELFF,TGTGCCAGTAGTGAAAGACAGGGGGGCACCGGGGAGCTGTTTTTT
TRBV7-9,TRBD1,many,TRBJ1-1,CASSLQGGQGLNTEAFF,TGTGCCAGCAGCTTACAAGGGGGACAGGGCTTGAACACTGAAGCTTTCTTT
TRBV6-1,-,few,TRBJ1-5,CASSMTGSNQPQHF,TGTGCCAGCAGTATGACAGGCAGCAATCAGCCCCAGCATTTT
TRBV2,-,-,TRBJ2-1,CASSAASSNEQFF,TGTGCCAGCAGCGCCGCTAGCTCCAATGAGCAGTTCTTC
TRBV15,-,-,TRBJ1-1,CATSRGGAQWTEAFF,TGTGCCACCAGCAGAGGGGGGGCCCAGTGGACTGAAGCTTTCTTT
TRBV5-1,-,-,TRBJ1-2,CASSLVGQDYGYTF,TGCGCCAGCAGCTTGGTGGGGCAGGACTATGGCTACACCTTC
TRBV14,TRBD1,-,TRBJ2-2,CASSLTGESVFF,TGTGCCAGCAGCCTCACAGGGGAGTCGGTGTTTTTT
TRBV5-1,TRBD2,many,TRBJ2-1,CASSLDLPGLAEHNEQFF,TGCGCCAGCAGCTTGGATTTACCGGGACTAGCGGAACACAATGAGCAGTTCTTC
TRBV6-1,-,many,TRBJ1-3,CASRFQGGNTIYF,TGTGCCAGCAGATTCCAGGGTGGAAACACCATATATTTT
TRBV24-1,TRBD2,many,TRBJ2-1,CATRGGTSGSLSSYNEQFF,TGTGCCACCAGAGGAGGGACTAGCGGGAGTCTAAGCTCCTACAATGAGCAGTTCTTC
TRBV20-1,-,few,TRBJ2-4,CSAREGPGGNIQYF,TGCAGTGCTAGAGAAGGACCAGGAGGGAACATTCAGTACTTC
TRBV15,-,many,TRBJ1-5,CATSRVEENQPQHF,TGTGCCACCAGCAGAGTGGAAGAGAATCAGCCCCAGCATTTT
TRBV29-1,TRBD1,many,TRBJ2-5,CSVRQGAGETQYF,TGCAGCGTGAGACAGGGGGCGGGGGAGACCCAGTACTTC
TRBV27,TRBD2,many,TRBJ2-1,CASSPSGRDAYNEQFF,TGTGCCAGCAGTCCTAGCGGGAGAGACGCCTACAATGAGCAGTTCTTC
TRBV7-8,-,many,TRBJ1-4,CASSLANPEKLFF,TGTGCCAGCAGCTTAGCGAATCCTGAAAAACTGTTTTTT
TRBV20-1,-,many,TRBJ2-3,CSAKNLLTDTQYF,TGCAGTGCTAAGAACCTCCTCACAGATACGCAGTATTTT
TRBV6-4,-,-,TRBJ2-1,CASSESWGGQNEQFF,TGTGCCAGCAGTGAATCGTGGGGGGGCCAGAATGAGCAGTTCTTC
TRBV20-1,TRBD1,many,TRBJ2-5,CSAGRQGDETQYF,TGCAGTGCTGGACGACAGGGCGACGAGACCCAGTACTTC
TRBV12-3/TRBV12-4,TRBD2,many,TRBJ2-5,CASSRAGGFATQYF,TGTGCCAGCAGCCGAGCGGGGGGGTTCGCGACCCAGTACTTC
TRBV5-1,-,many,TRBJ1-2,CASKDIGGALDGYTF,TGCGCCAGCAAAGACATCGGGGGGGCACTGGATGGCTACACCTTC
TRBV6-1,TRBD1,many,TRBJ2-1,CASSPGTGGYEQFF,TGTGCCAGCAGTCCCGGGACAGGGGGCTATGAGCAGTTCTTC
TRBV2,-,many,TRBJ2-2,CAIPSLSENGELFF,TGTGCCATTCCTAGTCTAAGCGAGAACGGGGAGCTGTTTTTT
TRBV3-1,-,-,TRBJ2-7,CASSQALLLDYAYEQYF,TGTGCCAGCAGCCAAGCATTGCTCCTAGACTATGCCTACGAGCAGTACTTC
TRBV14,TRBD2,-,TRBJ2-2,CASSPWALAGFVGELFF,TGTGCCAGCAGCCCCTGGGCTCTAGCGGGATTTGTCGGGGAGCTGTTTTTT
TRBV5-1,-,few,TRBJ1-2,CASSLDSAAPGGYTF,TGCGCCAGCAGCTTGGATTCTGCGGCACCCGGTGGCTACACCTTC
TRBV3-1,-,many,TRBJ2-2,CASSPRVGELFF,TGTGCCAGCAGTCCTAGGGTCGGGGAGCTGTTTTTT
TRBV10-3,TRBD2,-,TRBJ2-2,CAIKQAGGDTGELFF,TGTGCCATCAAGCAAGCGGGAGGGGACACCGGGGAGCTGTTTTTT
TRBV12-3/TRBV12-4,-,few,TRBJ1-6,CASTPPGSYNSPLHF,TGTGCCAGCACTCCCCCGGGGTCCTATAATTCACCCCTCCACTTT
TRBV18,TRBD1,-,TRBJ1-3,CASSQQTGASGNTIYF,TGTGCCAGCTCACAACAGACAGGGGCCTCTGGAAACACCATATATTTT
TRBV6-5,-,-,TRBJ1-2,CASSSVLAYTF,TGTGCCAGCAGTTCTGTTCTCGCCTACACCTTC
TRBV6-1,-,many,TRBJ1-1,CASIIGTEAFF,TGTGCCAGCATTATAGGCACTGAAGCTTTCTTT
TRBV5-1,-,many,TRBJ2-7,CASSTGTDHYEQYF,TGCGCCAGCAGTACCGGGACGGACCACTACGAGCAGTACTTC
TRBV12-3/TRBV12-4,TRBD1,-,TRBJ1-1,CASSPQGITEAFF,TGTGCCAGCAGTCCACAGGGGATCACTGAAGCTTTCTTT
TRBV15,-,-,TRBJ1-4,CATSRDGGNNEKLFF,TGTGCCACCAGCAGAGATGGGGGGAATAATGAAAAACTGTTTTTT
TRBV18,-,many,TRBJ2-7,CASSPRESEQYF,TGTGCCAGCTCACCTCGGGAGTCCGAGCAGTACTTC
TRBV20-1,-,few,TRBJ1-2,CSARDPQGIYGYTF,TGCAGTGCTAGAGACCCCCAGGGGATCTATGGCTACACCTTC
TRBV6-2/TRBV6-3,TRBD1,once,TRBJ2-5,CASSAGTGGLETQYF,TGTGCCAGCAGTGCCGGGACAGGGGGCCTGGAGACCCAGTACTTC
TRBV20-1,TRBD2,many,TRBJ2-1,CSAISGMSNEQFF,TGCAGTGCTATTAGCGGGATGTCCAATGAGCAGTTCTTC
TRBV11-1,-,many,TRBJ1-1,CASSKAMNTEAFF,TGTGCCAGCAGCAAGGCGATGAACACTGAAGCTTTCTTT
TRBV9,-,few,TRBJ1-6,CASSPRDTFLTPLHF,TGTGCCAGCAGCCCCCGGGACACCTTCCTTACACCCCTCCACTTT
TRBV16,TRBD1,-,TRBJ1-4,CASSDRQGLAQLFF,TGTGCCAGCAGCGACCGACAGGGACTCGCACAACTGTTTTTT
TRBV5-1,-,many,TRBJ2-7,CASSLGDLYEQYF,TGCGCCAGCAGCTTGGGGGACCTCTACGAGCAGTACTTC
TRBV3-1,TRBD2,few,TRBJ2-1,CASSQGTSGSRPNEQFF,TGTGCCAGCAGCCAAGGGACTAGCGGGAGCCGGCCCAATGAGCAGTTCTTC
TRBV6-1,TRBD1,-,TRBJ1-1,CASSRTGAMSTEAFF,TGTGCCAGCAGCCGGACAGGGGCAATGAGCACTGAAGCTTTCTTT
TRBV19,TRBD2,few,TRBJ2-3,CASRTSGGSGGDTQYF,TGTGCCAGTAGGACTAGCGGAGGTTCGGGGGGAGATACGCAGTATTTT